The next 13 T cell receptor beta chains were all read from a single sample in a study of CD8+CD57+ T cells in acquired aplastic anemia. By flow cytometry, patients selected for sequencing had shown an expansion of CD8+CD57+ cells. The use of genomic DNA as template underpinned the TCR beta VDJ and CDR3 profiling. TCRdb re-derived calls from the reads in MiXCR, one entry per CDR3 protein. The repertoire holds roughly 150,000 distinct CDR3 sequences, around half seen once, with roughly 2.9% in the top ten. Sequenced sample: sorted CD4+, CD8+, or CD8+CD57+ T cells (not recorded which) from PBMCs. The receptors were gathered from a human donor with aplastic anemia.

Concerning this clonotype: One end of the junction fails to match germline, which may point to a read error. The rearrangement joins TRBV4-2 to TRBJ1-3, with 9 bases identical to TRBD1. CDR1 is LGHNA, CDR2 YNFKEQ, per germline. The CDR3 runs 17 residues. CDR3 amino acids: CASSLLGTGTGRNTMYF. The DNA for the CDR3 is TGTGCCAGCAGCCTCCTCGGGACAGGGACGGGGAGGAACACCATGTATTTT.

This clonotype came up many times. This rearrangement joins TRBV15 to TRBJ1-4; 7 bases line up with TRBD1. Germline V gives CDR1 LNHNV, CDR2 YYDKDF (reference sequence). CDR3 length: 17 amino acids. V dropped 0 bases and J dropped 7; count of bases not matched to a gene: 11. CDR3 loop: CATSREKRAGGSEKLFF. The CDR3 coding sequence is TGTGCCACCAGCAGAGAAAAACGGGCAGGGGGGAGTGAAAAACTGTTTTTT.

This clonotype was counted many times. The V gene is TRBV20-1, the J gene TRBJ1-1; D gene unclear. The germline CDR1 and CDR2 sequences are DFQATT and SNEGSKA (reference sequence). Trimming took 6 bases from V and 4 from J, leaving 15 bases between them. The CDR3 has 13 amino acids. The CDR3 coding sequence is TGCAGTGCAAGCAAACCGGGAATCACTGAAGCTTTCTTT. Residues: CSASKPGITEAFF.

The rearrangement uses TRBV6-1 and TRBJ1-2; D uncertain. Germline V gene lookup returns CDR1 MNHNS and CDR2 SASEGT. The V and J ends lost 5 bases and 3 bases respectively, with 16 bases between them. The CDR3 has 15 residues. CDR3 region: CASSPDFASYYGYTF. The CDR3 DNA sequence: TGTGCCAGCAGTCCTGACTTCGCCTCCTACTATGGCTACACCTTC.

This clonotype was recorded only once. This chain uses TRBV29-1 with TRBJ2-1, with D perhaps matching TRBD1 (5 bases). There are 13 residues in the CDR3. Trimming removed 5 bases from V and 1 base from J, with 9 bases in between. Germline V gives CDR1 SQVTM, CDR2 ANQGSEA. The DNA of the CDR3 is TGCAGCGTTCAACGACAGTCCTACAATGAGCAGTTCTTC. Translation: CSVQRQSYNEQFF.

The rearrangement uses TRBV29-1 and TRBJ2-7; TRBD1 aligns across 8 bases. The CDR3 sequence is 14 residues long. V lost 6 bases and J lost 0; bases outside the gene matches: 7. Per the germline V gene, CDR1 is SQVTM and CDR2 is ANQGSEA. The DNA for the CDR3 is TGCAGCGTGTCAGGGGGACAGGTCTCCTACGAGCAGTACTTC. Its translation is CSVSGGQVSYEQYF.

On this clonotype: The germline gene is not matched at one end of the junction; a read error may be the cause. The rearrangement joins TRBV7-2 to TRBJ2-7, with D hard to call. CDR1 is SGHTA and CDR2 is FQGNSA in the germline V gene. This CDR3 contains 16 residues. The DNA of the CDR3 is TGTGCCAGCAGCCTCCCTGGGCTGGGTAGCTCCCACGAGCAGTACTTC. This encodes CASSLPGLGSSHEQYF. Using reference TRBV7-2 and TRBJ2-7 for the parts outside the CDR3, the full variable domain is GAGVSQSPSNKVTEKGKDVELRCDPISGHTALYWYRQSLGQGLEFLIYFQGNSAPDKSGLPSDRFSAERTGGSVSTLTIQRTQQEDSAVYLCASSLPGLGSSHEQYFGPGTRLTVT.

The chain links TRBV20-1 to TRBJ2-7, with D perhaps TRBD1 (6 bases). V lost 5 bases and J lost 5, with 10 bases in between. This CDR3 is 11 amino acids long. The germline V gene has CDR1 DFQATT and CDR2 SNEGSKA (reference sequence). This CDR3 is CSAPGVNEQYF. DNA for the CDR3: TGCAGTGCTCCAGGGGTAAACGAGCAGTACTTC.

The V gene is TRBV4-2, the J gene TRBJ1-1, with D unresolved. The CDR3 covers 13 residues. The V end was cut by 3 bases, the J end by 0 bases, with 5 bases between. The V gene's germline CDR1 is LGHNA and CDR2 YNFKEQ. The DNA of the CDR3 is TGTGCCAGCAGCCAGATTTTGAACACTGAAGCTTTCTTT. This encodes CASSQILNTEAFF.

This clonotype was recorded many times. The rearrangement joins TRBV20-1 to TRBJ1-6; tentative D call: TRBD1 (5 bases). The ends were cut back, 4 bases at V and 8 bases at J, with 9 bases in the middle. CDR3 length equals 12 residues. Germline V gene lookup returns CDR1 DFQATT and CDR2 SNEGSKA (reference sequence). This chain's CDR3 is CSAKGNDSPLHF. For the CDR3, the DNA is TGCAGTGCTAAGGGGAATGATTCACCCCTCCACTTT.

This rearrangement joins TRBV6-5 to TRBJ2-7; 8 positions match TRBD2. The CDR3 sequence is 13 residues long. Germline CDR1 and CDR2: MNHEY and SVGAGI. The J segment lost 6 bases and the V segment lost 8 bases, leaving 9 bases of the junction unmatched. The CDR3 protein is CASSRAAGGEQYF. The CDR3 nucleotides are TGTGCCAGCTCTCGAGCGGCGGGGGGCGAGCAGTACTTC.

In its sample, this clonotype was seen many times. The V and J genes are TRBV2 and TRBJ2-7, with D uncertain. The CDR3 spans 10 residues. Trimming took 6 bases from V and 7 from J, leaving 7 bases between them. Germline CDR1 and CDR2: SNHLY and FYNNEI. In nucleotides, the CDR3 is TGTGCCAGCAGGAGAAGAGAGCAGTACTTC. Amino acid sequence: CASRRREQYF.

The chain employs TRBV2 and TRBJ1-1; D is unclear. Trimming removed 4 bases at V and 5 bases at J, with 5 bases between. The CDR3 contains 11 residues. Germline values: CDR1 SNHLY, CDR2 FYNNEI. The CDR3 DNA follows: TGTGCCAGCAGTGTCGGGACTGAAGCTTTCTTT. Protein: CASSVGTEAFF.